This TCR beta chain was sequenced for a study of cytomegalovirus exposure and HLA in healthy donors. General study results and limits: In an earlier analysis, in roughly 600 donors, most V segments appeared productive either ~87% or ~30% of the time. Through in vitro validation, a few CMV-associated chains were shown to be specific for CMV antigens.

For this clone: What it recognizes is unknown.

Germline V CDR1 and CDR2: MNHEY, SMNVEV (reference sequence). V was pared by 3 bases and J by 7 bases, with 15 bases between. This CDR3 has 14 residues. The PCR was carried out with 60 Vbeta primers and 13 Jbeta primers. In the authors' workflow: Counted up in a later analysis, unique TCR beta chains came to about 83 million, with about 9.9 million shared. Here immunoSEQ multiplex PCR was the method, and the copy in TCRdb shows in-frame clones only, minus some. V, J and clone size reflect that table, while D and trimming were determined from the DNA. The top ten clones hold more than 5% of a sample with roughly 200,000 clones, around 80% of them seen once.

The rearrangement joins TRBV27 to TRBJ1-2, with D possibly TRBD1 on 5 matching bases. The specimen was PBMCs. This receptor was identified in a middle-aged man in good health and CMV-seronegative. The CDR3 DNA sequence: TGTGCCAGCAGTTTCTCAGGGCTCTGGGTTGGCTACACCTTC. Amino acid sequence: CASSFSGLWVGYTF.